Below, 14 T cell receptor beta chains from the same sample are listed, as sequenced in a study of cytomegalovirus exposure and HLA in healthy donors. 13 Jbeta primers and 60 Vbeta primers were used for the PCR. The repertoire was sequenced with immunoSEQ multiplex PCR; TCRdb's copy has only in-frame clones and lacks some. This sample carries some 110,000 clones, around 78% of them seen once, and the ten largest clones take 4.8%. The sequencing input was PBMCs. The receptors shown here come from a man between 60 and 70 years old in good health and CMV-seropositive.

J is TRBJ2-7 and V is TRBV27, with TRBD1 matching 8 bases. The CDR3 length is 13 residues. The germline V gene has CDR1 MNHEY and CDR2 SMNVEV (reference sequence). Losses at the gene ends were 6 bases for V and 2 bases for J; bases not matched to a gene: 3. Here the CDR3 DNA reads TGTGCCAGCAGCCTGGACAGGGCCTACGAGCAGTACTTC. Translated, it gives CASSLDRAYEQYF.

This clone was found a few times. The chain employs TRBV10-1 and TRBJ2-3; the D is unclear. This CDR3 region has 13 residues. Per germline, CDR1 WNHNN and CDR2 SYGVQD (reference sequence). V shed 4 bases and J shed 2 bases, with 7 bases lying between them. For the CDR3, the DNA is TGCGCCAGCAGTGGGCCGAACACAGATACGCAGTATTTT. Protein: CASSGPNTDTQYF.

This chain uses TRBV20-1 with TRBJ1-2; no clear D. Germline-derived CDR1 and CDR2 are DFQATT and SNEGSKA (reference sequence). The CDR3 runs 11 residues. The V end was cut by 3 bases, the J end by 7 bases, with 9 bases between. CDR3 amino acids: CSASAGAGYTF. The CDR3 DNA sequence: TGCAGTGCTAGCGCGGGTGCTGGCTACACCTTC.

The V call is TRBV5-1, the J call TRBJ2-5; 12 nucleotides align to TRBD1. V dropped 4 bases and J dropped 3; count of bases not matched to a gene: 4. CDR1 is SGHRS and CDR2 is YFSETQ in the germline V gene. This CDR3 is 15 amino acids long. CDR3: CASSPGTGGEETQYF. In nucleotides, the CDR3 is TGCGCCAGCAGCCCGGGGACAGGGGGCGAAGAGACCCAGTACTTC.

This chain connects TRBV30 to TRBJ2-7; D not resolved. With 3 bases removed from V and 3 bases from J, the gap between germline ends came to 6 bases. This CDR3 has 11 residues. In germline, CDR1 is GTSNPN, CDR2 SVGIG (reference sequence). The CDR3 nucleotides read TGTGCCTGGAGCGCAGTCTACGAGCAGTACTTC. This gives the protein CAWSAVYEQYF.

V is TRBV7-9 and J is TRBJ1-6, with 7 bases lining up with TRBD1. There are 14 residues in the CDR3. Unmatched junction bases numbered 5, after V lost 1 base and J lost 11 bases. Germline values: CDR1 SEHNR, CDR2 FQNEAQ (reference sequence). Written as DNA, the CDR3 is TGTGCCAGCAGCTTAGACAGGACAGGAGCACCCCTCCACTTT. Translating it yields CASSLDRTGAPLHF.

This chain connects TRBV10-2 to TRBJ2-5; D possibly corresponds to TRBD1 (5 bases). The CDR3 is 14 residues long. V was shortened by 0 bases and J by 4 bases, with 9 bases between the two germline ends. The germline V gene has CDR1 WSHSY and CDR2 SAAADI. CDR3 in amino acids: CASSESPGLETQYF. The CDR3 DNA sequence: TGCGCCAGCAGTGAGTCGCCAGGGCTAGAGACCCAGTACTTC.

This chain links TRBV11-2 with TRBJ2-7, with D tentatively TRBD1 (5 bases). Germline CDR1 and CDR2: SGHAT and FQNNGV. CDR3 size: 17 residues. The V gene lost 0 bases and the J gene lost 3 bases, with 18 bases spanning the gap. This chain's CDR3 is CASSLDSGAGLFYEQYF. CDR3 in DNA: TGTGCCAGCAGCTTAGATTCTGGGGCAGGTCTATTCTACGAGCAGTACTTC.

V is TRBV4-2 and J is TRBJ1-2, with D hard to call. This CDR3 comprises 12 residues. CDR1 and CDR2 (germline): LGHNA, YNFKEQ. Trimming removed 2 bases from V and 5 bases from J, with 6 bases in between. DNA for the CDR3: TGTGCCAGCAGCCAATCCCTATATGGCTACACCTTC. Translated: CASSQSLYGYTF.

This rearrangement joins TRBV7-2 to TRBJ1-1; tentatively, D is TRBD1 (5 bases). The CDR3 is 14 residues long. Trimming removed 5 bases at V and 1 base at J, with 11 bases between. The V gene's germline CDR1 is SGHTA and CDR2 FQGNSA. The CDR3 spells CASSLPTANTEAFF. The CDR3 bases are TGTGCCAGCAGCCTGCCGACAGCGAACACTGAAGCTTTCTTT.

The CDR3 loop reads CASSVTSGGAGSTDTQYF. In nucleotides, the CDR3 is TGTGCCAGCAGCGTAACTAGCGGGGGGGCCGGTAGCACAGATACGCAGTATTTT. V and J are TRBV9 and TRBJ2-3; TRBD2 matches at 13 bases. Germline V gene sequence: CDR1 SGDLS, CDR2 YYNGEE. This CDR3 comprises 18 residues. V was clipped by 1 base and J by 0 bases; unmatched bases: 5.

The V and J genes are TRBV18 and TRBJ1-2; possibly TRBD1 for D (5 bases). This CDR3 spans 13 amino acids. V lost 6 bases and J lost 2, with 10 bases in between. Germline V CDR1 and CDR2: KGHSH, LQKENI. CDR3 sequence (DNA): TGTGCCAGCTCCCTGGACATCAACTATGGCTACACCTTC. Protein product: CASSLDINYGYTF.

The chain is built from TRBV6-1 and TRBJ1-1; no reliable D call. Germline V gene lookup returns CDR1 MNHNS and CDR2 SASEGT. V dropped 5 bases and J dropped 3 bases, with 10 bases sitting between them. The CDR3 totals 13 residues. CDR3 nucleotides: TGTGCCAGCAGTCCCCCGGGGTACACTGAAGCTTTCTTT. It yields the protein CASSPPGYTEAFF.

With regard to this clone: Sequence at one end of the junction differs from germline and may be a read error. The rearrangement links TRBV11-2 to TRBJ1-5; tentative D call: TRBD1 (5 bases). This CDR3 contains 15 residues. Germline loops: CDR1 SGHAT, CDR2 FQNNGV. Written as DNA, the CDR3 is TGTGCCGGCAGCTTAGGGTACCGGGGGAATCAGCCCCAGCATTTT. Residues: CAGSLGYRGNQPQHF.